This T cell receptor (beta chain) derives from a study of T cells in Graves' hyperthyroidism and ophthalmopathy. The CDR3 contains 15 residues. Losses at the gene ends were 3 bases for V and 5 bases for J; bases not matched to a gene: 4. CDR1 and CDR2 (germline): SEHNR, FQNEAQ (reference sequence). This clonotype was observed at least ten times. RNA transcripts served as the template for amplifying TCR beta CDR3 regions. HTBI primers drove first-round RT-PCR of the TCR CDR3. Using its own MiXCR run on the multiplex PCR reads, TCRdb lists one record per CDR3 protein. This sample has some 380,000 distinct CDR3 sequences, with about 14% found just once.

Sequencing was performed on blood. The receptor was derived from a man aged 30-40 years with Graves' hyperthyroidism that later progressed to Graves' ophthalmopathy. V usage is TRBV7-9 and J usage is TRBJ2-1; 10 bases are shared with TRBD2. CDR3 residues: CASSFLSGGNNEQFF. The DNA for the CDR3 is TGTGCCAGCAGCTTCCTTAGCGGGGGGAACAATGAGCAGTTCTTC.